Following are 13 T cell receptor beta chains from one sample sequenced in a study of cytomegalovirus exposure and HLA in healthy donors. In the PCR, 60 Vbeta and 13 Jbeta primers were used. Repertoires were generated with immunoSEQ multiplex PCR, while TCRdb's copy carries only in-frame clones and drops some. The repertoire includes about 160,000 clones, around 80% of them detected once, and roughly 6.2% sits in the top ten. Source material: PBMCs. The receptors originated from a male donor in good health and CMV-seropositive.

The rearrangement joins TRBV5-1 to TRBJ1-1; D is possibly TRBD1 (6 bases). V was shortened by 0 bases and J by 1 base, with 13 bases between the two germline ends. Germline V gene data show CDR1 as SGHRS and CDR2 as YFSETQ. The CDR3 has 16 amino acids. The CDR3 sequence: CASSLAGGLGNTEAFF. The DNA for the CDR3 is TGCGCCAGCAGCTTGGCCGGGGGGCTGGGGAACACTGAAGCTTTCTTT.

This chain links TRBV28 with TRBJ2-3; TRBD2 aligns across 9 bases. The CDR3 contains 15 residues. V shed 8 bases, J shed 3 bases, and the junction held 9 bases outside the gene matches. Germline V gene data show CDR1 as MDHEN and CDR2 as SYDVKM. This chain's CDR3 is CASWVAGDVTDTQYF. The CDR3 region has the DNA TGTGCCAGCTGGGTAGCGGGAGACGTTACAGATACGCAGTATTTT.

The chain uses TRBV6-1 and TRBJ2-1; TRBD2 matches at 9 bases. This CDR3 comprises 14 residues. Looked up from germline, CDR1 is MNHNS and CDR2 is SASEGT. V shed 5 bases and J 10 bases; nucleotides not matched to a gene: 9. As DNA, the CDR3 is TGTGCCAGCAGTAATATAGCGGGAGCGAGGGAGCAGTTCTTC. Translating gives CASSNIAGAREQFF.

This clone turned up a few times. The chain has TRBV6-6 and TRBJ1-5, with 9 bases fitting TRBD1. Looked up from germline, CDR1 is MNHNY and CDR2 is SVGAGI (reference sequence). The CDR3 runs to 15 residues. The ends lost 6 bases at V and 3 bases at J; junction bases unmatched: 6. The CDR3 spells CASSATGGYNQPQHF. CDR3 bases: TGTGCCAGCAGCGCTACAGGGGGCTACAATCAGCCCCAGCATTTT.

This rearrangement joins TRBV7-2 to TRBJ2-2; 9 bases are a match to TRBD2. The germline gives CDR1 SGHTA, CDR2 FQGNSA. The CDR3 runs 15 residues. V was pared by 3 bases and J by 5 bases, with 4 bases of the junction left unmatched. The DNA for the CDR3 is TGTGCCAGCAGCTTTAGCGGGAGCCAGACCGGGGAGCTGTTTTTT. Translating it yields CASSFSGSQTGELFF. Variable domain in full (rest from reference TRBV7-2 and TRBJ2-2): GAGVSQSPSNKVTEKGKDVELRCDPISGHTALYWYRQSLGQGLEFLIYFQGNSAPDKSGLPSDRFSAERTGGSVSTLTIQRTQQEDSAVYLCASSFSGSQTGELFFGEGSRLTVL.

The chain joins TRBV6-1 to TRBJ2-2; a possible D gene is TRBD1 (6 bases). The V gene's germline CDR1 is MNHNS and CDR2 SASEGT. Trimming took 7 bases from V and 3 from J, leaving 12 bases between them. The CDR3 totals 14 residues. The CDR3 here is CASTVHRDTGELFF. CDR3 in DNA: TGTGCCAGCACCGTACACAGGGACACCGGGGAGCTGTTTTTT.

The V and J genes are TRBV10-3 and TRBJ2-7, with 7 positions matching TRBD2. Unmatched junction bases numbered 10, after V lost 4 bases and J lost 4 bases. CDR1 is ENHRY and CDR2 is SYGVKD in the germline V gene. The length of the CDR3 is 15 residues. The CDR3 loop is CAISGILREKYEQYF. CDR3 in DNA: TGTGCCATCAGTGGCATTTTGCGGGAGAAATACGAGCAGTACTTC.

The chain employs TRBV30 and TRBJ1-4, with 8 bases aligning to TRBD1. The CDR3 runs to 15 residues. Germline CDR1 GTSNPN, CDR2 SVGIG (reference sequence). The junction had 8 bases not matched to a gene; V was cut back by 1 base and J by 7 bases. The CDR3 protein is CAWSERTGSPEKLFF. CDR3 coding DNA: TGTGCCTGGAGTGAGCGGACAGGGTCCCCTGAAAAACTGTTTTTT.

The chain has TRBV5-8 and TRBJ2-7, with D maybe TRBD2 (5 bases). CDR1 is SGHTS, CDR2 YDEGEE, per germline. V was clipped by 1 base and J by 4 bases, with 15 bases between them. This CDR3 has 15 residues. The CDR3 coding sequence is TGTGCCAGCAGCTTGAAGGGAGTAATGCTTTACGAGCAGTACTTC. Amino acid sequence: CASSLKGVMLYEQYF.

The chain uses TRBV6-1 and TRBJ2-1; TRBD2 is a possible D gene (5 bases). The ends were cut back, 2 bases at V and 1 base at J, with 9 bases in the middle. This CDR3 region has 15 residues. CDR1 and CDR2 (germline): MNHNS, SASEGT. The CDR3 DNA sequence: TGTGCCAGCAGTGAAAAGCGGAAGTCCTACAATGAGCAGTTCTTC. Protein sequence: CASSEKRKSYNEQFF.

The CDR3 nucleotides are TGTGCCAGCAGCGTAGAGGGACAGGGGTTTGGCTACACCTTC. Its protein product is CASSVEGQGFGYTF. This chain uses TRBV9 with TRBJ1-2; 10 positions match TRBD1. V gave up 0 bases and J gave up 7 bases; unmatched junction bases: 3. Germline CDR1 reads SGDLS; CDR2 reads YYNGEE. CDR3 size: 14 residues.

The chain combines TRBV7-6 with TRBJ2-2; D is undetermined. V gave up 1 base and J gave up 3 bases, with 6 bases separating them. Germline V lookup: CDR1 SGHVS, CDR2 FNYEAQ. CDR3 length equals 14 residues. The chain's CDR3 is CASSLELHTGELFF. The CDR3 DNA sequence: TGTGCCAGCAGCTTAGAACTACACACCGGGGAGCTGTTTTTT.

This chain links TRBV5-1 with TRBJ1-3, with a tentative D call TRBD1 (5 bases). The CDR3 totals 13 residues. The germline CDR1 and CDR2 sequences are SGHRS and YFSETQ. The V and J ends lost 0 bases and 4 bases respectively, with 5 bases between them. The CDR3 spells CASSLGQGNTIYF. CDR3 sequence (DNA): TGCGCCAGCAGCTTGGGACAGGGAAACACCATATATTTT.